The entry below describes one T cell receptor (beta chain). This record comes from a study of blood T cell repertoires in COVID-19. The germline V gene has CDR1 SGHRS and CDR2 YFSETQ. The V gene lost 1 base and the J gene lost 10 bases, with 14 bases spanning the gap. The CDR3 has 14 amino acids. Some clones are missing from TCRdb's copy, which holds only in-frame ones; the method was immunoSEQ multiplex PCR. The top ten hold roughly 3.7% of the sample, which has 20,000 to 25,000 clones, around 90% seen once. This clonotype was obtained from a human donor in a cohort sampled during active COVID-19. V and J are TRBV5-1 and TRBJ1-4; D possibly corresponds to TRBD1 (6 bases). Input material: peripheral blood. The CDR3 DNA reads TGCGCCAGCAGCTTGTACGGGGACACCGGAAAACTGTTTTTT. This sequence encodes CASSLYGDTGKLFF.